This TCR beta chain was obtained from a study of Graves' ophthalmopathy and Graves' hyperthyroidism. About the research overall: Prior to any treatment, peripheral blood was collected at the time of initial diagnosis. General study points: Blood samples also showed most expanded thyroid clonotypes exceeding 0.001 frequency.

This clonotype showed up many times. Its antigen is not identified. PBMCs were isolated by Ficoll-Paque density gradient centrifugation, using around 10 ml of fresh peripheral blood as the starting material. The authors amplified TCR beta CDR3 regions, and they did so from RNA transcripts for repertoire sequencing. Following a first-round RT-PCR that used HTBI primers, a second-round multiplex PCR was carried out. TCRdb recomputed calls from the multiplex PCR reads with MiXCR, one row per CDR3 protein. The repertoire holds around 470,000 distinct CDR3 sequences, with over 13% as singletons. This TCR was sampled from a woman in her twenties or thirties with Graves' ophthalmopathy. Sequenced sample: blood.

CDR3 residues: CASSYGTGDLGEQYF. The DNA of the CDR3 is TGTGCCAGCAGTTACGGGACAGGGGATTTGGGGGAGCAGTACTTC. The chain employs TRBV6-5 and TRBJ2-7; 10 nucleotides match TRBD1. J gave up 7 bases and V 2 bases, and 8 bases lay outside the gene matches. CDR3 size: 15 residues. CDR1 is MNHEY, CDR2 SVGAGI, per germline.